One and the same sample provided the 25 T cell receptor beta chains below, sequenced in a study of T cells in women clearing cervical HPV infection. The method was immunoSEQ multiplex PCR; TCRdb's version includes in-frame clones alone and lacks a portion of them. The sample's table shows some 24,000 clones. Sequenced: blood buffy coat. The origin of the receptors is a woman aged 18 to 75 with a cervical HPV16 infection that either progressed to CIN3+ or cleared (not recorded which).

As for this clone: The read terminates 3 residues before the CDR3 end, so the remaining end is supplied by the germline J gene. The V and J genes are TRBV28 and TRBJ2-1; 8 bases agree with TRBD1. The V segment lost 2 bases and the J segment 2 bases; nucleotides outside the gene matches: 5. The CDR3 is made up of 16 amino acids. The germline V gene encodes CDR1 MDHEN and CDR2 SYDVKM. The covered CDR3 bases are TGTGCCAGCAGTTTAACAGGGGGTATTCCCTACAATGAG. Its protein is CASSLTGGIPYNE. The full CDR3 reads CASSLTGGIPYNEQFF.

Comments on this clone: The read gets to within 3 residues of the CDR3 end, and the germline J gene fills in the rest. The chain joins TRBV7-3 to TRBJ2-3; possible D gene TRBD1, 6 bases. Trimming removed 5 bases from V and 3 bases from J, with 18 bases in between. Per germline, CDR1 SGHTA and CDR2 FQGTGA. The CDR3 spans 16 residues. CDR3 DNA (partial): TGTGCCAGCAGCCCTCAACTGGGGGCATGGACAGATACG. The encoded protein is CASSPQLGAWTDT. The full CDR3 is CASSPQLGAWTDTQYF.

Concerning this clone itself: The read is 3 residues too short to cover the CDR3 end, so that end is filled in from the germline J gene. The chain joins TRBV7-2 to TRBJ2-7; either TRBD1 or TRBD2 may fit D (5 bases each). The CDR3 is 15 amino acids. Germline lookup yields CDR1 SGHTA and CDR2 FQGNSA. Trimming removed 2 bases from V and 2 bases from J, with 13 bases in between. CDR3 loop: CASSLRGASTYEQYF. CDR3 DNA, as far as it was read: TGTGCCAGCAGCTTACGAGGGGCTAGTACCTACGAG. Based on the CDR3 plus reference TRBV7-2 and TRBJ2-7, the full variable domain is GAGVSQSPSNKVTEKGKDVELRCDPISGHTALYWYRQSLGQGLEFLIYFQGNSAPDKSGLPSDRFSAERTGGSVSTLTIQRTQQEDSAVYLCASSLRGASTYEQYFGPGTRLTVT.

Remarks on this clone: The observed sequence ends 3 residues before the CDR3 terminus, with the missing tail filled in from the germline J gene. This chain joins TRBV4-1 and TRBJ2-7; the match to TRBD2 covers 11 bases. V shed 4 bases and J 4 bases; nucleotides not matched to a gene: 9. CDR1 and CDR2 (germline): MGHRA, YSYEKL. CDR3 length equals 16 residues. This CDR3 is CASSLVAGGDTYEQYF. The CDR3 DNA, read in part, is TGCGCCAGCAGCCTTGTAGCGGGGGGGGACACTTACGAG.

In regard to this clone: The read terminates 3 residues before the CDR3 end, so the remaining end is supplied by the germline J gene. This sequence joins TRBV20-1 and TRBJ2-1; D is unresolved. The germline V gene has CDR1 DFQATT and CDR2 SNEGSKA (reference sequence). Trimming pared 6 bases from V and 3 bases from J, leaving 15 bases between. The length of the CDR3 is 14 residues. The CDR3 bases that were read are TGCAGTGCCCCCCCCAGGCCCTACTACAATGAG. Its protein product is CSAPPRPYYNE. The whole CDR3 region reads CSAPPRPYYNEQFF.

As regards this clone: Read data end 3 residues before the CDR3 end; the end is taken from the germline J gene. V usage is TRBV2 and J usage is TRBJ2-2; D call uncertain. CDR3 length equals 11 residues. Trimming stripped 5 bases from V and 6 bases from J, with 4 bases between. Germline V lookup: CDR1 SNHLY, CDR2 FYNNEI. CDR3 bases read: TGTGCCAGCAGTTATCCCGGGGAG. It translates to CASSYPGE. The CDR3 reads in full as CASSYPGELFF.

Comment on this clone: The CDR3 goes on 3 residues after the read ends, and that part is filled in from the germline J gene. V and J are TRBV19 and TRBJ1-1; 8 bases map to TRBD1. This CDR3 is 14 amino acids long. Germline CDR1 reads LNHDA; CDR2 reads SQIVND (reference sequence). CDR3 sequence: CATRGQGPIYEAFF. The CDR3 DNA, read in part, is TGTGCCACCCGAGGACAGGGTCCCATCTACGAG. Combining the CDR3 with reference TRBV19 and TRBJ1-1 gives the whole variable domain DGGITQSPKYLFRKEGQNVTLSCEQNLNHDAMYWYRQDPGQGLRLIYYSQIVNDFQKGDIAEGYSVSREKKESFPLTVTSAQKNPTAFYLCATRGQGPIYEAFFGQGTRLTVV.

With regard to this clone: The read falls 3 residues short of the CDR3 end, and the missing part is taken from the germline J gene. The rearrangement joins TRBV20-1 to TRBJ1-4; perhaps TRBD1 as D (5 bases). V was shortened by 2 bases and J by 1 base, with 17 bases between the two germline ends. CDR1 is DFQATT, CDR2 SNEGSKA, per germline (reference sequence). This CDR3 spans 17 amino acids. CDR3 residues: CSARSPPGGGTNEKLFF. The covered CDR3 bases are TGCAGTGCTAGATCCCCCCCGGGGGGGGGAACTAATGAAAAA.

A word on this clone: The missing CDR3 end, 3 residues past where the read stops, is filled in from the germline J gene. The chain links TRBV20-1 to TRBJ1-4; 8 bases map to TRBD1. The germline V gene has CDR1 DFQATT and CDR2 SNEGSKA (reference sequence). CDR3 size: 14 residues. CDR3 in amino acids: CSAETTGANSPLFF. Partial CDR3 DNA: TGCAGTGCTGAGACGACAGGGGCTAATTCACCA.

Turning to this clone: The CDR3 is cut off 3 residues early in the read; its end comes from the germline J gene. The chain employs TRBV7-2 and TRBJ1-2, with 10 positions matching TRBD1. The CDR3 contains 14 residues. Germline trimming cut 5 bases from V and 7 bases from J; bases unmatched to any gene: 7. CDR1 is SGHTA, CDR2 FQGNSA, per germline. The CDR3 spells CASSPGQGFGGYTF. Incomplete CDR3 DNA: TGTGCCAGCAGCCCGGGACAGGGGTTCGGTGGC.

In regard to this clone: The read terminates 3 residues before the CDR3 end, so the remaining end is supplied by the germline J gene. The chain carries TRBV5-1 and TRBJ2-2, with 8 nucleotides matching TRBD1. The germline V gene has CDR1 SGHRS and CDR2 YFSETQ. V gave up 4 bases and J gave up 6 bases; unmatched junction bases: 8. CDR3 length: 15 residues. The CDR3 sequence is CASSTQGQGSGELFF. The covered CDR3 bases are TGCGCCAGCAGCACCCAAGGACAGGGTTCCGGGGAG.

As for this clone: Read data end 3 residues before the CDR3 end; the end is taken from the germline J gene. The chain carries TRBV7-3 and TRBJ2-3, with D possibly being TRBD2 (8 bases). CDR1 and CDR2 (germline): SGHTA, FQGTGA. The CDR3 has 17 residues. V was cut by 5 bases and J by 2 bases, with 20 bases left in between. The CDR3 here is CASSPQGGGGTTDTQYF. The part of the CDR3 DNA that was read is TGTGCCAGCAGCCCCCAGGGGGGCGGGGGGACCACAGATACG.

With regard to this clone: The read terminates 3 residues before the CDR3 end, so the remaining end is supplied by the germline J gene. The V gene is TRBV11-3, the J gene TRBJ2-1; D possibly corresponds to TRBD1 (5 bases). Germline CDR1 and CDR2: SGHNT and YENEEA. The CDR3 consists of 13 residues. Trimming left V 3 bases short and J 8 bases short, with 11 bases between. The chain's CDR3 is CASSLTVFDEQFF. Incomplete CDR3 DNA: TGTGCCAGCAGCTTGACAGTCTTTGATGAG.

Concerning this clone: The CDR3 goes on 3 residues after the read ends, and that part is filled in from the germline J gene. At the DNA level, this CDR3 is encoded by other sequences in the same sample as well. This chain connects TRBV20-1 to TRBJ2-2; the D gene is possibly TRBD2 (5 bases). Trimming pared 1 base from V and 4 bases from J, leaving 13 bases between. The length of the CDR3 is 15 residues. Germline CDR1 is DFQATT and CDR2 is SNEGSKA (reference sequence). CDR3 in amino acids: CSARAGGRTTGELFF. CDR3 bases read: TGCAGTGCTAGAGCGGGCGGGCGAACCACCGGGGAG.

About this clone itself: The read comes to an end 3 residues before the CDR3 does, leaving the germline J gene to fill in the end. This chain links TRBV7-8 with TRBJ2-2; the match to TRBD2 covers 9 bases. Trimming took 2 bases from V and 8 from J; bases not matched to a gene: 9. Germline V gene data show CDR1 as SGHVS and CDR2 as FQNEAQ. The CDR3 extends over 16 amino acids. CDR3 loop: CASSLSSGGVSGELFF. The sequenced CDR3 bases are TGTGCCAGCAGCTTAAGTAGCGGGGGCGTTTCTGGGGAG.

This CDR3 reads CAWSTQGAQPQYF. The part of the CDR3 DNA that was read is TGTGCCTGGAGTACTCAGGGGGCCCAGCCG. The chain couples TRBV30 to TRBJ2-3, with 8 bases lining up with TRBD1. Read data end 3 residues before the CDR3 end; the end is taken from the germline J gene. The germline CDR1 and CDR2 sequences are GTSNPN and SVGIG (reference sequence). This CDR3 spans 13 amino acids.

Note on this clone: The CDR3 end falls 3 residues outside the read, so it is completed with the germline J gene. The chain carries TRBV11-2 and TRBJ2-4; D not resolved. The germline V gene has CDR1 SGHAT and CDR2 FQNNGV. This CDR3 has 12 residues. CDR3 in amino acids: CASSLGVTVQYF. The sequenced part of the CDR3 DNA is TGTGCCAGCAGCTTAGGGGTAACAGTT. Full variable domain (outside the CDR3, taken from reference TRBV11-2 and TRBJ2-4): EAGVAQSPRYKIIEKRQSVAFWCNPISGHATLYWYQQILGQGPKLLIQFQNNGVVDDSQLPKDRFSAERLKGVDSTLKIQPAKLEDSAVYLCASSLGVTVQYFGAGTRLSVL.

Turning to this clone: The DNA ends 3 residues before the CDR3 does, and the rest of the CDR3 is filled in from the germline J gene. The chain links TRBV7-9 to TRBJ1-2; D is undetermined. The CDR3 loop spans 13 amino acids. Germline V lookup: CDR1 SEHNR, CDR2 FQNEAQ (reference sequence). CDR3 bases read: TGTGCCAGCAGCTCTAGCGGGAGGGTCGAC. Protein: CASSSSGRVD. The whole CDR3 region reads CASSSSGRVDYTF.

Note on this clone: The read ends 3 residues shy of where the CDR3 ends; the end is completed using the germline J gene. The chain joins TRBV5-1 to TRBJ2-5; D may be TRBD1 (5 bases). Germline CDR1 SGHRS, CDR2 YFSETQ. This CDR3 is 13 amino acids long. Trimming stripped 9 bases from V and 2 bases from J, with 14 bases between. CDR3 bases read: TGCGCCACCTCAACAGGCGCTCAAGAGACC. Protein product: CATSTGAQET. The CDR3 in full is CATSTGAQETQYF.

Notes on this clone: The read ends 3 residues shy of where the CDR3 ends; the end is completed using the germline J gene. The chain is built from TRBV18 and TRBJ1-2, with D unresolved. The CDR3 has 13 residues. In germline, CDR1 is KGHSH, CDR2 LQKENI. The chain's CDR3 is CASSPRTPDTYTF. CDR3 DNA (partial): TGTGCCAGCTCACCAAGGACTCCAGATACC.

With respect to this clone: Read coverage stops 3 residues before the CDR3 terminus; the germline J gene supplies the remainder. This chain connects TRBV18 to TRBJ1-1; 7 bases fit TRBD1. In germline, CDR1 is KGHSH, CDR2 LQKENI. The ends lost 5 bases at V and 3 bases at J; junction bases unmatched: 12. This CDR3 region has 16 residues. The chain's CDR3 is CASSGGQFGGYTEAFF. The part of the CDR3 DNA that was read is TGTGCCAGCTCAGGGGGACAGTTTGGCGGGTACACTGAA.

Comment on this clone: The CDR3 end is not reached by the read, which stops 3 residues before it; the germline J gene fills it in. The chain links TRBV7-8 to TRBJ2-3; D unresolved. Trimming pared 7 bases from V and 0 bases from J, leaving 17 bases between. The CDR3 totals 16 residues. The germline gives CDR1 SGHVS, CDR2 FQNEAQ. Incomplete CDR3 DNA: TGTGCCAGCAACTGGCTACGCGGCGAGAGCACAGATACG. It codes for CASNWLRGESTDT. The CDR3 as a whole reads CASNWLRGESTDTQYF. Complete variable domain (other parts from reference TRBV7-8 and TRBJ2-3): GAGVSQSPRYKVAKRGQDVALRCDPISGHVSLFWYQQALGQGPEFLTYFQNEAQLDKSGLPSDRFFAERPEGSVSTLKIQRTQQEDSAVYLCASNWLRGESTDTQYFGPGTRLTVL.

To note about this clone: The read is 3 residues too short to cover the CDR3 end, so that end is filled in from the germline J gene. V gene TRBV19 combines with J gene TRBJ2-5; 12 bases are a match to TRBD1. Germline assignment: CDR1 LNHDA and CDR2 SQIVND (reference sequence). The CDR3 length is 15 residues. Here the CDR3 reads CASRPGQGALDTQYF. Incomplete CDR3 DNA: TGTGCCAGTAGGCCGGGACAGGGGGCCTTAGATACC.

Concerning this clone: The CDR3 end lies 3 residues beyond the end of the read and is filled in from the germline J gene. The J gene is TRBJ2-2, the V gene TRBV2; D is possibly TRBD1 or TRBD2 (5 bases each). CDR3 size: 15 residues. Germline assignment: CDR1 SNHLY and CDR2 FYNNEI. The CDR3 here is CASNRGDSTNEKLFF. The part of the CDR3 DNA that was read is TGTGCCAGCAATAGAGGGGATTCAACTAATGAAAAG.

A remark on this clone: Coverage ceases 3 residues before the CDR3 finishes, and the germline J gene fills in the end. The V gene is TRBV20-1, the J gene TRBJ2-7; possible D gene TRBD1, 6 bases. Germline CDR1 reads DFQATT; CDR2 reads SNEGSKA (reference sequence). The V and J ends lost 6 bases and 1 base respectively, with 16 bases between them. The CDR3 is made up of 14 amino acids. The CDR3 is CSAIDTGISYEQYF. The CDR3 DNA, read in part, is TGCAGTGCGATCGATACAGGGATTTCCTACGAG.